Following are 4 T cell receptor beta chains from one sample sequenced in a study of blood T cell repertoires in COVID-19. Libraries were prepared by immunoSEQ multiplex PCR; TCRdb keeps only in-frame clonotypes and omits some of them. The table shows 250,000 to 400,000 clones, with around 88% occurring only once. Material for sequencing was peripheral blood. These receptors were taken from a woman between 25 and 40 years old with COVID-19, enrolled during active disease.

This chain connects TRBV30 to TRBJ1-4, with 7 bases lining up with TRBD1. Germline values: CDR1 GTSNPN, CDR2 SVGIG (reference sequence). There are 14 residues in the CDR3. V gave up 1 base and J gave up 5 bases; unmatched junction bases: 4. The CDR3 DNA reads TGTGCCTGGAGTGAGGGGGCGGCGAATGAAAAACTGTTTTTT. The encoded protein is CAWSEGAANEKLFF.

DNA of the CDR3: TGTGCCTGGGGACAGGGCGGTGTGTATGGCTACACCTTC. Translation gives CAWGQGGVYGYTF. The V gene is TRBV30, the J gene TRBJ1-2; 8 bases map to TRBD1. Per the germline V gene, CDR1 is GTSNPN and CDR2 is SVGIG (reference sequence). This CDR3 spans 13 amino acids. Losses at the gene ends were 5 bases for V and 5 bases for J; bases not matched to a gene: 7.

This sequence joins TRBV4-3 and TRBJ1-4, with TRBD1 matching 8 bases. The CDR3 has 15 residues. CDR1 is LGHNA and CDR2 is YSLEER in the germline V gene. V lost 1 base and J lost 8; bases outside the gene matches: 6. Written as DNA, the CDR3 is TGCGCCAGCAGCCAAGGGACAGGGCTTAGCGAAAAACTGTTTTTT. It encodes CASSQGTGLSEKLFF.

This chain connects TRBV5-6 to TRBJ2-3; D may be TRBD1 (6 bases). Per the germline V gene, CDR1 is SGHDT and CDR2 is YYEEEE. This CDR3 region has 14 residues. Trimming left V 4 bases short and J 3 bases short, with 12 bases between. This CDR3 reads CASSPTGTTDTQYF. The CDR3 coding sequence is TGTGCCAGCAGCCCCACAGGGACGACAGATACGCAGTATTTT.